Below, 2 T cell receptor beta chains from the same sample are listed, as sequenced in a study of T cell responses to AZD1222 COVID-19 vaccine. Assay: immunoSEQ multiplex PCR; the TCRdb copy retains only in-frame clones and omits some. The sample lists about 120,000 clones, about 85% occurring once. Sequenced material: peripheral blood, taken 28 days after the second AZD1222 dose. All receptors derive from an adult who received the AZD1222 COVID-19 vaccine.

V gene TRBV12-3 or TRBV12-4 combines with J gene TRBJ1-6, with 8 bases that match TRBD1. J lost 10 bases, V lost 6 bases, and 2 bases had no gene match. The CDR3 has 12 residues. The CDR3 is CASRTGESPLHF. In DNA form, the CDR3 reads TGTGCCAGCAGGACAGGGGAATCACCCCTCCACTTT.

The chain employs TRBV2 and TRBJ1-1, with TRBD1 matching over 7 bases. The J segment lost 4 bases and the V segment lost 4 bases, leaving 3 bases of the junction unmatched. The CDR3 contains 13 residues. CDR1 SNHLY and CDR2 FYNNEI come from the germline V gene. DNA for the CDR3: TGTGCCAGCAGTGGACAGGGCCTCACTGAAGCTTTCTTT. Translating gives CASSGQGLTEAFF. The whole variable domain, remainder taken from reference TRBV2 and TRBJ1-1, is EPEVTQTPSHQVTQMGQEVILRCVPISNHLYFYWYRQILGQKVEFLVSFYNNEISEKSEIFDDQFSVERPDGSNFTLKIRSTKLEDSAMYFCASSGQGLTEAFFGQGTRLTVV.